What follows are 4 T cell receptor beta chains derived from one specimen sequenced in a study of CD8+ T cells in alopecia areata. Sequencing templates came from extracted RNA that was reverse transcribed into cDNA. Generated by immunoSEQ multiplex PCR, the TCRdb table keeps only in-frame clones and is missing some. Of over 150,000 clones listed, around three fifths were seen once; the top ten hold approximately 4.9%. Sample: CD8+ T cells sorted from blood. These receptors all come from a human donor in good health.

This clone has only one observation. The V and J genes are TRBV6-5 and TRBJ1-6, with 7 bases identical to TRBD1. V lost 4 bases and J lost 2; bases outside the gene matches: 5. There are 16 residues in the CDR3. Germline CDR1 MNHEY, CDR2 SVGAGI. The CDR3 region is CASSSEGTAYNSPLHF. In DNA form, the CDR3 reads TGTGCCAGCAGTTCCGAAGGGACAGCCTATAATTCACCCCTCCACTTT.

This clone has a handful of counts. This chain links TRBV29-1 with TRBJ2-7, with D hard to call. There are 14 residues in the CDR3. CDR1 is SQVTM and CDR2 is ANQGSEA in the germline V gene. Trimming took off 0 bases at V and 1 base at J, with 10 bases between the two ends. CDR3 nucleotides: TGCAGCGTTGAAGAGACGTCAGGATCCTACGAGCAGTACTTC. Amino acids: CSVEETSGSYEQYF.

The gene calls are TRBV19 and TRBJ2-2; possibly TRBD1 for D (6 bases). V lost 11 bases and J lost 1, with 14 bases in between. This CDR3 spans 14 amino acids. Germline-derived CDR1 and CDR2 are LNHDA and SQIVND (reference sequence). The CDR3 reads CAVLTGLNTGELFF. The CDR3 DNA reads as TGTGCCGTACTAACAGGGTTGAACACCGGGGAGCTGTTTTTT.

The chain links TRBV30 to TRBJ2-7, with 7 bases fitting TRBD2. CDR1 is GTSNPN, CDR2 SVGIG, per germline (reference sequence). The length of the CDR3 is 13 residues. V gave up 2 bases and J gave up 3 bases; unmatched junction bases: 4. CDR3: CAWSFPGGYEQYF. For the CDR3, the DNA is TGTGCCTGGAGTTTCCCGGGGGGCTACGAGCAGTACTTC.